This passage covers 23 T cell receptor beta chains from one sample sequenced in a study of T-cell reconstitution after alpha-beta-depleted transplantation in children. Library preparation (for TCRbeta) was performed with unique molecular identifiers. TCRdb analysed the PCR reads with MiXCR anew, one entry per CDR3 protein. This sample has roughly 420,000 distinct CDR3 sequences, with under 20% found just once. Here the sequenced sample was PBMCs, mostly from graft donor cells, taken 360 days after TCRalphabeta/CD19-depleted stem cell transplant. These receptors originate from a boy less than two years old who had a stem cell transplant for Wiskott-Aldrich syndrome, so the T cells may come from the graft donor.

This clonotype occurred a few times. The chain's CDR3 is CASSPGTRISGELFF. CDR3 DNA: TGTGCCAGCAGTCCCGGGACTAGAATCTCCGGGGAGCTGTTTTTT. The chain recombines TRBV12-3 or TRBV12-4 with TRBJ2-2; the match to TRBD2 covers 8 bases. J gave up 6 bases and V 5 bases, and 8 bases lay outside the gene matches. The CDR3 has 15 residues.

The sample holds a few counts of this clonotype. The rearrangement links TRBV10-2 to TRBJ1-2; D call uncertain. Between the trimmed V and J ends, which lost 2 bases and 3 bases, there was a span of 10 bases. The CDR3 spans 14 residues. CDR1 is WSHSY and CDR2 is SAAADI in the germline V gene. CDR3 sequence reads: CASSETRTDYGYTF. As DNA, the CDR3 is TGCGCCAGCAGTGAGACAAGGACGGACTATGGCTACACCTTC.

The genes are TRBV18 and TRBJ2-3; D unresolved. The CDR3 runs 17 residues. V shed 0 bases and J shed 0 bases, with 13 bases lying between them. Germline V gives CDR1 KGHSH, CDR2 LQKENI. DNA for the CDR3: TGTGCCAGCTCACCACCCTTACGGCGGATAAGCACAGATACGCAGTATTTT. It is translated as CASSPPLRRISTDTQYF. Full variable domain (outside the CDR3, taken from reference TRBV18 and TRBJ2-3): NAGVMQNPRHLVRRRGQEARLRCSPMKGHSHVYWYRQLPEEGLKFMVYLQKENIIDESGMPKERFSAEFPKEGPSILRIQQVVRGDSAAYFCASSPPLRRISTDTQYFGPGTRLTVL.

J is TRBJ2-7 and V is TRBV5-1; 7 positions agree with TRBD1. The germline V gene encodes CDR1 SGHRS and CDR2 YFSETQ. The CDR3 length is 14 residues. V shed 0 bases, J shed 2 bases, and the junction held 2 bases outside the gene matches. The DNA of the CDR3 is TGCGCCAGCAGCTTGGTTGACAGGGCCTACGAGCAGTACTTC. Protein: CASSLVDRAYEQYF.

This clonotype has ten or more counts. The rearrangement links TRBV6-5 to TRBJ2-3; 7 positions agree with TRBD2. In germline, CDR1 is MNHEY, CDR2 SVGAGI. V shed 3 bases, J shed 1 base, and the junction held 4 bases outside the gene matches. The CDR3 loop spans 15 amino acids. The chain's CDR3 is CASSYSLAGTDTQYF. The CDR3 nucleotides are TGTGCCAGCAGTTATAGTCTAGCGGGCACAGATACGCAGTATTTT.

This clonotype was counted between two and nine times. The chain has TRBV3-1 and TRBJ2-1, with no clear D. Germline V CDR1 and CDR2: LGHDT, YNNKEL (reference sequence). Trimming took off 3 bases at V and 0 bases at J, with 9 bases between the two ends. This CDR3 has 15 residues. CDR3 nucleotides: TGTGCCAGCAGCCAGGGGTTCAGCTCCTACAATGAGCAGTTCTTC. It yields the protein CASSQGFSSYNEQFF.

The genes are TRBV13 and TRBJ2-4; D call uncertain. The ends were cut back, 8 bases at V and 1 base at J, with 9 bases in the middle. The CDR3 consists of 13 residues. Germline CDR1 reads PRHDT; CDR2 reads FYEKMQ (reference sequence). This chain's CDR3 is CASSSEAKNIQYF. In DNA, the CDR3 is TGTGCCAGCTCGTCCGAGGCCAAAAACATTCAGTACTTC.

This clonotype was detected ten times or more. The chain carries TRBV12-3 or TRBV12-4 and TRBJ2-1; no reliable D call. V was trimmed by 5 bases and J by 4 bases, leaving 3 bases between them. This CDR3 is 11 amino acids long. In DNA form, the CDR3 reads TGTGCCAGCAGTCAATACAATGAGCAGTTCTTC. Amino acid sequence: CASSQYNEQFF.

This chain joins TRBV7-2 and TRBJ2-7, with TRBD2 matching over 10 bases. This CDR3 is built from 16 residues. From germline, CDR1 is SGHTA and CDR2 FQGNSA. Trimming removed 3 bases from V and 2 bases from J; junction bases left unmatched: 7. In nucleotides, the CDR3 is TGTGCCAGCAGCTTGATAGCGGGAGGCCCCCCCTACGAGCAGTACTTC. This translates into CASSLIAGGPPYEQYF.

V is TRBV20-1 and J is TRBJ2-7; D is perhaps TRBD1 (5 bases). CDR3 size: 12 residues. Germline values: CDR1 DFQATT, CDR2 SNEGSKA (reference sequence). V dropped 4 bases and J dropped 6 bases, with 13 bases sitting between them. CDR3 amino acids: CSAKTGPFEQYF. CDR3 nucleotide sequence: TGCAGTGCTAAAACAGGTCCTTTCGAGCAGTACTTC.

The rearrangement joins TRBV29-1 to TRBJ2-2; 8 bases are shared with TRBD1. The trim removed 2 bases at V and 3 bases at J, leaving 2 bases unmatched. This CDR3 region has 14 residues. Germline CDR1 and CDR2: SQVTM and ANQGSEA. The CDR3 DNA is TGCAGCGTTGAACAGGGGGCCCACACCGGGGAGCTGTTTTTT. Translated, it gives CSVEQGAHTGELFF.

This clonotype was recorded a few times. The V and J genes are TRBV5-1 and TRBJ2-3; no firm D call. With 0 bases removed from V and 2 bases from J, the gap between germline ends came to 16 bases. Germline-derived CDR1 and CDR2 are SGHRS and YFSETQ. The CDR3 sequence is 17 residues long. CDR3 DNA sequence: TGCGCCAGCAGCTTGGCGACCAGAAGTCTTTTCACAGATACGCAGTATTTT. This encodes CASSLATRSLFTDTQYF.

The chain uses TRBV5-6 and TRBJ2-6, with 7 bases lining up with TRBD2. V was pared by 1 base and J by 0 bases, with 16 bases of the junction left unmatched. There are 21 residues in the CDR3. Germline CDR1 and CDR2: SGHDT and YYEEEE. CDR3 coding DNA: TGTGCCAGCAGCTTGTCCTTCGGCGGACTAGAGTACAGCTCTGGGGCCAACGTCCTGACTTTC. It encodes CASSLSFGGLEYSSGANVLTF.

This chain uses TRBV5-1 with TRBJ2-3, with 11 bases lining up with TRBD1. The CDR3 is made up of 15 amino acids. Losses at the gene ends were 3 bases for V and 5 bases for J; bases not matched to a gene: 5. The germline V gene encodes CDR1 SGHRS and CDR2 YFSETQ. The CDR3 protein is CASSYGTGGIDTQYF. The CDR3 region has the DNA TGCGCCAGCAGCTATGGGACAGGGGGTATAGATACGCAGTATTTT.

The chain joins TRBV2 to TRBJ2-7; 9 bases align to TRBD1. The germline CDR1 and CDR2 sequences are SNHLY and FYNNEI. Germline trimming cut 6 bases from V and 9 bases from J; bases unmatched to any gene: 12. The CDR3 loop spans 14 amino acids. CDR3 bases: TGTGCCAGCAGCCGGGACAGGGCCCTAAGGTGGCAGTACTTC. Protein: CASSRDRALRWQYF. The full variable domain, in which reference TRBV2 and TRBJ2-7 provide the parts outside the CDR3, is EPEVTQTPSHQVTQMGQEVILRCVPISNHLYFYWYRQILGQKVEFLVSFYNNEISEKSEIFDDQFSVERPDGSNFTLKIRSTKLEDSAMYFCASSRDRALRWQYFGPGTRLTVT.

The chain links TRBV24-1 to TRBJ2-1; 11 positions agree with TRBD2. Germline loops: CDR1 KGHDR, CDR2 SFDVKD. The CDR3 sequence is 17 residues long. After removal of 1 base from V and 4 bases from J, the junction contained 5 bases not matched to a gene. The DNA of the CDR3 is TGTGCCACCAGTGATTTATCCGGGACTAGCGGTTACAATGAGCAGTTCTTC. This translates into CATSDLSGTSGYNEQFF.

The CDR3 DNA reads TGTGCCAGCAGTTTATACGGGGAGCTCTACAATTATGAGCAGTTCTTC. Its translation is CASSLYGELYNYEQFF. The chain joins TRBV12-3 or TRBV12-4 to TRBJ2-1, with TRBD2 as a possible D gene (5 bases). Deletions cut 2 bases from V and 8 bases from J, with 19 bases between. CDR3 size: 16 residues.

In its sample, this clonotype was seen a few times. V and J are TRBV29-1 and TRBJ2-7; 8 bases align to TRBD1. The CDR3 has 13 residues. Trimming cost V 5 bases and J 2 bases; bases outside gene matches: 5. Germline lookup yields CDR1 SQVTM and CDR2 ANQGSEA. CDR3 DNA sequence: TGCAGCGTTTTGACAGGGGTCCCCTACGAGCAGTACTTC. It yields the protein CSVLTGVPYEQYF.

This chain links TRBV7-9 with TRBJ2-4, with D tentatively TRBD2 (5 bases). The V end lost 1 base, the J end lost 1 base, and 8 bases lay between the germline ends. This CDR3 has 15 residues. Germline CDR1 is SEHNR and CDR2 is FQNEAQ (reference sequence). The CDR3 region is CASSLGEKAKNIQYF. CDR3 in DNA: TGTGCCAGCAGCTTAGGGGAGAAGGCCAAAAACATTCAGTACTTC.

The table lists this clonotype with a few counts. The chain carries TRBV27 and TRBJ2-7; a weak D match, TRBD2 (5 bases). V lost 3 bases and J 6 bases, leaving 15 bases between the germline ends. The CDR3 contains 14 residues. Germline assignment: CDR1 MNHEY and CDR2 SMNVEV (reference sequence). The CDR3 sequence: CASSFGPTRPEQYF. Written as DNA, the CDR3 is TGTGCCAGCAGTTTCGGCCCTACTAGGCCCGAGCAGTACTTC.

This clonotype was recorded at least ten times. The chain combines TRBV12-3 or TRBV12-4 with TRBJ1-1, with TRBD1 identical over 10 bases. Germline trimming cut 6 bases from V and 5 bases from J; bases unmatched to any gene: 12. This CDR3 contains 16 residues. This CDR3 reads CASRPSSGTGETEAFF. The CDR3 nucleotides read TGTGCCAGCAGGCCATCCTCCGGGACAGGGGAAACTGAAGCTTTCTTT.

This chain uses TRBV5-1 with TRBJ2-5, with TRBD2 matching over 8 bases. Germline trimming cut 1 base from V and 2 bases from J; bases unmatched to any gene: 4. Germline CDR1 and CDR2: SGHRS and YFSETQ. CDR3 size: 15 residues. CDR3 in DNA: TGCGCCAGCAGCTTGACGGGAGGGGAGCAAGAGACCCAGTACTTC. This codes for CASSLTGGEQETQYF.

The table lists this clonotype with a few counts. The V gene is TRBV20-1, the J gene TRBJ2-3; no definite D call. Germline V gene data show CDR1 as DFQATT and CDR2 as SNEGSKA (reference sequence). This CDR3 has 14 amino acids. Trimming took 2 bases from V and 0 from J, leaving 9 bases between them. The CDR3 nucleotides are TGCAGTGCTAGAAGGACGGCTAGCACAGATACGCAGTATTTT. It specifies CSARRTASTDTQYF.